The clone carrying this T cell receptor beta chain was picked up a small number of times. Its antigen is currently unknown. The library targeted TCRbeta and was prepared with unique molecular identifiers. TCRdb called the PCR reads again in MiXCR, with one record for every CDR3 protein. This table has 600,000 to 700,000 distinct CDR3 sequences, less than 15% appearing once. The sample is drawn from a study of T-cell reconstitution after alpha-beta-depleted transplantation in children. Study-level points and caveats: About two months after transplant, alpha-beta T cells reportedly came from several hundred expanded graft clones. It was newly produced T cells that mostly accounted for T-cell counts and diversity one year after transplant. It was surviving recipient T cells and thymic progenitors that gave some patients high TCRbeta diversity at day 60.

The CDR3 runs to 15 residues. Germline CDR1 is SGHAT and CDR2 is FQNNGV. The ends were cut back, 1 base at V and 0 bases at J, with 9 bases in the middle. The V and J genes are TRBV11-2 and TRBJ2-5, with D tentatively TRBD2 (5 bases). The source is a girl under 10 years old with congenital amegakaryocytic thrombocytopenia, due to receive a stem cell transplant. This material consisted of PBMCs, taken before TCRalphabeta/CD19-depleted stem cell transplant. For the CDR3, the DNA is TGTGCCAGCAGCTTAGGAGGGTCGTACCAAGAGACCCAGTACTTC. Its translation is CASSLGGSYQETQYF.